This T cell receptor (beta chain) was sequenced for a study of regulatory T cells in long-lasting Graves disease. The wider study: For a period under 3 months, newly diagnosed Graves' patients had taken antithyroid drugs.

Libraries of TCR beta came from iRepertoire HTBI primers plus Arm-PCR of CDR3 regions. TCRdb re-called the multiplex PCR reads with MiXCR, one entry per CDR3 protein. The sample consists of approximately 490,000 distinct CDR3 sequences, around 15% of them appearing once. Germline V gene sequence: CDR1 SGHRS, CDR2 YFSETQ. Trimming cost V 0 bases and J 2 bases; bases outside gene matches: 5. The CDR3 is 18 residues long. There are a few counts of this clonotype. Its matching antigen is unknown. Time point reported: newly diagnosed GD, antithyroid drugs for less than 3 months. TCR sequences were obtained from RNA taken from PBMCs. Overall study results and limits: TCR diversity was lower in persistent Graves' patients than in newly diagnosed ones.

This same sample was also taken into another study, of T cells in Graves' hyperthyroidism and ophthalmopathy. Per that paper: HTBI primers were the set used in a first-round RT-PCR of the TCR CDR3.

The chain uses TRBV5-1 and TRBJ2-2, with 12 bases fitting TRBD2. Sequencing was performed on peripheral blood mononuclear cells (PBMCs), taken at new diagnosis, from a patient treated with antithyroid drugs. The TCR comes from a man aged 40-49 years with Graves disease. CDR3 protein: CASSLATTSGRNTGELFF. The CDR3 DNA reads TGCGCCAGCAGCTTGGCCACGACTAGCGGGAGAAACACCGGGGAGCTGTTTTTT.